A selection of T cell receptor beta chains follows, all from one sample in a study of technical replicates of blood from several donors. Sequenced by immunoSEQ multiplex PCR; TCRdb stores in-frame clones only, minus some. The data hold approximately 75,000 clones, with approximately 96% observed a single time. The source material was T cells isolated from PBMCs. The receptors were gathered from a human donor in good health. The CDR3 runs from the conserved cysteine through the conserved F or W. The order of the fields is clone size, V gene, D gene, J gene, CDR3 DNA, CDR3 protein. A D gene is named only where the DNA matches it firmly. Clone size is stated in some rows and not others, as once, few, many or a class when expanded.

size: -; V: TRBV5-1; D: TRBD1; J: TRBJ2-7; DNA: TGCGCCAGCAGCCTAGGACAGGGGATAGCCTACGAGCAGTACTTC; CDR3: CASSLGQGIAYEQYF
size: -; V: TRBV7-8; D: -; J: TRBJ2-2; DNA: TGTGCCAGCAGCTCGCGGGCGCAGAACACCGGGGAGCTGTTTTTT; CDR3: CASSSRAQNTGELFF
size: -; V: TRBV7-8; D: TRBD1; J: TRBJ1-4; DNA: TGTGCCAGCAGCGGGAGCCGGACAGGGGGCGAAAAACTGTTTTTT; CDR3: CASSGSRTGGEKLFF
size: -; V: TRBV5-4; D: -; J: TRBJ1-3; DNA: TGTGCCAGCAGCTTGGGAGGCTCTGGAAACACCATATATTTT; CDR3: CASSLGGSGNTIYF
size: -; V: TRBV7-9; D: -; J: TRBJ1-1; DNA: TGTGCCAGCAGCTTAGAGGACAGCATGAACACTGAAGCTTTCTTT; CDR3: CASSLEDSMNTEAFF
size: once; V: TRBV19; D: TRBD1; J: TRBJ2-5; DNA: TGTGCCAGTAGTCGCCGCCCCCGGGACAGGGGAAATTCCCAGTACTTC; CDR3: CASSRRPRDRGNSQYF
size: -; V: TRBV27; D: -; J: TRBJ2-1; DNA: TGTGCCAGCACCACGCCGGGCCGAACAGGGCCCAATCCTTACAATGAGCAGTTCTTC; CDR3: CASTTPGRTGPNPYNEQFF
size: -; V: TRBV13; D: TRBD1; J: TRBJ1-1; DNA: TGTGCCAGCAGCTTAATGGGACAGACTGAAGCTTTCTTT; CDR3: CASSLMGQTEAFF
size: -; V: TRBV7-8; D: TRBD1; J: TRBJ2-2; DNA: TGTGCCAGCAGCCACAGGGGAAGTTGGACCGGGGAGCTGTTTTTT; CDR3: CASSHRGSWTGELFF
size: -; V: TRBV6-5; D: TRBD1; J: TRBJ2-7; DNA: TGTGCCAGCAGTTACCGACAGGGCCAGTACTTC; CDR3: CASSYRQGQYF
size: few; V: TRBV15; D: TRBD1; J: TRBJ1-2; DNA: TGTGCCACCAGCAGAGGGGGACAGGGAGTGTACGGCTACACCTTC; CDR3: CATSRGGQGVYGYTF
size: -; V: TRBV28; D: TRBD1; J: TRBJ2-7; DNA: TGTGCCAGCAGACCGGGGACAGGGGGGTCCTACGAGCAGTACTTC; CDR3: CASRPGTGGSYEQYF
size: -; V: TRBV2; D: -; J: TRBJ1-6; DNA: TGTGCCAGCACAGTTGCGGGGATAAGCTCCTATAATTCACCCCTCCACTTT; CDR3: CASTVAGISSYNSPLHF
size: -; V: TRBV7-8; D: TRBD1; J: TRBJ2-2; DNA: TGTGCCAGCAGCCCTTACAGGGGGACGAACACCGGGGAGCTGTTTTTT; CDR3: CASSPYRGTNTGELFF
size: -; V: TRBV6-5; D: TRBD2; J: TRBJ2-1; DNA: TGTGCCAGCAGGCTAGCGGGAACCTACAATGAGCAGTTCTTC; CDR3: CASRLAGTYNEQFF
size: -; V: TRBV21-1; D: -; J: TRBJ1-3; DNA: TGTGCCAGCAGCGCGGGACAGGGGGCGGCTGGAAACACCATATATTTT; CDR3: CASSAGQGAAGNTIYF
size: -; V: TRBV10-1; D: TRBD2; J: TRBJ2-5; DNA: TGCGCCAGCAGTGAGGGGCGACTAGCGGTTCCCCAAGAGACCCAGTACTTC; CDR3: CASSEGRLAVPQETQYF
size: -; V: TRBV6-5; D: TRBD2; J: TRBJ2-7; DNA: TGTGCCAGCAGCCCTGGGAGGGTGGGGGAGCAGTACTTC; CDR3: CASSPGRVGEQYF
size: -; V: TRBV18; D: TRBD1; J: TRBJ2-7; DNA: TGTGCCAGCTCACCACCGTCATGGACAGGGGGCGCCTACGAGCAGTACTTC; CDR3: CASSPPSWTGGAYEQYF
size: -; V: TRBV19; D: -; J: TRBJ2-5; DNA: TGTGCCAGTAGTTCCCTCGGAGGCGGAGAGACCCAGTACTTC; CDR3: CASSSLGGGETQYF
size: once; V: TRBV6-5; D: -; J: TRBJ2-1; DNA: TGTGCCAGCAGTTACTATCTCTACAATGAGCAGTTCTTC; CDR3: CASSYYLYNEQFF
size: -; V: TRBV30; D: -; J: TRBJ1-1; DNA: TGTGCCTGGAGTGTATCCTGGGGCCCGAACACTGAAGCTTTCTTT; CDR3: CAWSVSWGPNTEAFF
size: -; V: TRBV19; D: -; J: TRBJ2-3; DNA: TGTGCCAGTAGTATAGCCCTTGCAGATACGCAGTATTTT; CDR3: CASSIALADTQYF
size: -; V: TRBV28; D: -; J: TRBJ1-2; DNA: TGTGCCAGCAGTTTGGCGACACGGCAATCTTATGGCTACACCTTC; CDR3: CASSLATRQSYGYTF
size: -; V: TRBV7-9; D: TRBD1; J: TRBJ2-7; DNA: TGTGCCAGCAGCCAGGGACAGTCCTACGAGCAGTACTTC; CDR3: CASSQGQSYEQYF
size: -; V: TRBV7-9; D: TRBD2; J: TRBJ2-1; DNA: TGTGCCAGCAGCTTTTTAGCGGGGTTTCGGCACAATGAGCAGTTCTTC; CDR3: CASSFLAGFRHNEQFF
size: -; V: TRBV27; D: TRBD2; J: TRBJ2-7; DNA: TGTGCCAGCAGTTTCCTAGGACTAGCTCAAGAGCAGTACTTC; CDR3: CASSFLGLAQEQYF
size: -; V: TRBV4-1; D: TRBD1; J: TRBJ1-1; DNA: TGCGCCAGCAGCCAAGTTAACAGGGGGGACACTGAAGCTTTCTTT; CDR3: CASSQVNRGDTEAFF
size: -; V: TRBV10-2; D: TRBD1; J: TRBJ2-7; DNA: TGCGCCAGCAGTGTACAGGGGACCTACGAGCAGTACTTC; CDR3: CASSVQGTYEQYF
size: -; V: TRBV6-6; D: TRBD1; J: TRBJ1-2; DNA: TGTGCCAGCAGTTACTTCGAGGGACAGAGCTACACCTTC; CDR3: CASSYFEGQSYTF
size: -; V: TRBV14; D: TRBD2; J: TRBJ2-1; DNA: TGTGCCAGCAGCGTAAGGGGTAGCGGGAGAGGGAATGAGCAGATCTTC; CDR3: CASSVRGSGRGNEQIF
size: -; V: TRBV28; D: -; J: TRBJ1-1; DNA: TGTGCCAAAGAGGGGGAAATTTGGGCCACTGAAGCTTTCTTT; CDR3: CAKEGEIWATEAFF
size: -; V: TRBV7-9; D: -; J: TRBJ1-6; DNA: TGTGCCAGCCATGGGCCAGGATCGAGCTCCTATAATTCACCCCTCCACTTT; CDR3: CASHGPGSSSYNSPLHF
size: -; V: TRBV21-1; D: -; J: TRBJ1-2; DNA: TGTGCCAGCAGCAAGGTCGGGACTTTTAAGAAGTATGGCTACACCTTC; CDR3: CASSKVGTFKKYGYTF
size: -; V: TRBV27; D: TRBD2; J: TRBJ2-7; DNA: TGTGCCAGCAGTTTCGGGACTAGCGGGAACGAGCAGTACTTC; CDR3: CASSFGTSGNEQYF
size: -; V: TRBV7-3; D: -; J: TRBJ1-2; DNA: TGTGCCAGCAGCTTAGGAGGGGACTTGAACTATGGCTACACCTTC; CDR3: CASSLGGDLNYGYTF
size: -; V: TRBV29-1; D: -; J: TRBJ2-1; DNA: TGCAGCCAGGCAAATACCTACAATGAGCAGTTCTTC; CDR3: CSQANTYNEQFF
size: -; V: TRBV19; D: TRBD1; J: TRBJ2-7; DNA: TGTGCCAGTAGTATTGGGCCCGGGACAGATGAGCAGTACTTC; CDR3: CASSIGPGTDEQYF
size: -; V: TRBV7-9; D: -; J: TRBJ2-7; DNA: TGTGCCAGCAGCTTAGGGACAGATTCCGAGCAGTACTTC; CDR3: CASSLGTDSEQYF
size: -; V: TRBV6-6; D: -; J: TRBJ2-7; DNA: TGTGCCAGCAGTTACTCGAGAGAGACACCTCTTTACGAGCAGTACTTC; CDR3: CASSYSRETPLYEQYF
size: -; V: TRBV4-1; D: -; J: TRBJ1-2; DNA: TGCGCCAGCAGCCAAGATGGGTCGGGTGGATTAAAAGTTGAGGGCTACACCTTC; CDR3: CASSQDGSGGLKVEGYTF
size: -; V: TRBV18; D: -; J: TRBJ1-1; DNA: TGTGCCAGCTCACCAAGACCTCTTGAGGACACTGAAGCTTTCTTT; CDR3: CASSPRPLEDTEAFF
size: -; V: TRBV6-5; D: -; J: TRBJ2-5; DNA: TGTGCCAGCAGTTACTTTTACGGTAGCGGAGCGACCCAGTACTTC; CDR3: CASSYFYGSGATQYF
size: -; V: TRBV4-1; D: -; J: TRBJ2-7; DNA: TGCGCCAGCAGTTTGGACGAGCGGCCTCTTGACGAGCAGTACTTC; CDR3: CASSLDERPLDEQYF
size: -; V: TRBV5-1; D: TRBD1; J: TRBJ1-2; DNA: TGCGCCAGCAGTTCCCCCGACAGGGTTGGCTACACCTTC; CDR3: CASSSPDRVGYTF
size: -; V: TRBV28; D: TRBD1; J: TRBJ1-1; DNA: TGTGCCAGCGCGACAGGGGTCACTGAAGCTTTCTTT; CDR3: CASATGVTEAFF
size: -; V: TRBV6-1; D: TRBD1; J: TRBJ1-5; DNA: TGTGCCAGCAGGGGACAGGGAAATCAGCCCCAGCATTTT; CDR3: CASRGQGNQPQHF
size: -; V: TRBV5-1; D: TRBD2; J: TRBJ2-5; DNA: TGCGCCAGCAGCACCGTCCCCCTAGCGGGTTGGGGAGAGACCCAGTACTTC; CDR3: CASSTVPLAGWGETQYF
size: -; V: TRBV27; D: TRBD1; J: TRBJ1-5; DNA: TGTGCCAGCAGTCTGGACAGGGCCCAGCCCCAGCATTTT; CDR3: CASSLDRAQPQHF
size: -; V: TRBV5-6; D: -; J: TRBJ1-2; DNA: TGTGCCAGCAGCTTTTCAGGACTTTATGGCTACACCTTC; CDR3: CASSFSGLYGYTF
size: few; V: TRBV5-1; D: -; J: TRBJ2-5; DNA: TGCGCCAGCAGCTTGGGACAGGCAGAGACCCAGTACTTC; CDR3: CASSLGQAETQYF